Sequencing of this TCR beta chain was carried out in a study of T-cell reconstitution after alpha-beta-depleted transplantation in children. Researchers prepared the TCRbeta library using unique molecular identifiers, the study reports. From the PCR reads, TCRdb called clonotypes with MiXCR, one entry per CDR3 protein. This table holds over 550,000 distinct CDR3 sequences, 10% found once. Germline lookup yields CDR1 SEHNR and CDR2 FQNEAQ (reference sequence). V lost 5 bases to trimming and J lost 7 bases; unmatched junction nucleotides: 4. The CDR3 has 13 residues. The material sequenced was PBMCs from the stem cell graft donor, taken from the stem cell graft. This sequence originates from a human donor who donated a stem cell graft to a child with acute myeloid leukemia. The genes are TRBV7-9 and TRBJ1-1; 10 nucleotides line up with TRBD1. The CDR3 DNA reads TGTGCCAGCAGCGAGACAGGGGGCCTTGAAGCTTTCTTT. This sequence encodes CASSETGGLEAFF.